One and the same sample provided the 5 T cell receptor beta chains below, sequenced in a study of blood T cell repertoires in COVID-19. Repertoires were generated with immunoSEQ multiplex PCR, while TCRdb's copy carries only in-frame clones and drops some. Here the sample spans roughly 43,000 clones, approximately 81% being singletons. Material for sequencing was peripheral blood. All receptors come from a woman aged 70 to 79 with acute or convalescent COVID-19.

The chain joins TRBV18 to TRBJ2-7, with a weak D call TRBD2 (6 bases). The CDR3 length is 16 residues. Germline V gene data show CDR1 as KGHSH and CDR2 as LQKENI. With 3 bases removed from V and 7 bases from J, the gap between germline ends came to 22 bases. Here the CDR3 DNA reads TGTGCCAGCTCACCCCTAAGACTAGAACTCAGTAGGGAGCAGTACTTC. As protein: CASSPLRLELSREQYF.

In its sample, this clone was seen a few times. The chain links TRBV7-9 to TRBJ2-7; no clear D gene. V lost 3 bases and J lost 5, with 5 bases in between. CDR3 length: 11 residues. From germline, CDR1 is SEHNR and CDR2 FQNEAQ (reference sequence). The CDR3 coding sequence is TGTGCCAGCAGCTTTATCCACGAGCAGTACTTC. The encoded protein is CASSFIHEQYF.

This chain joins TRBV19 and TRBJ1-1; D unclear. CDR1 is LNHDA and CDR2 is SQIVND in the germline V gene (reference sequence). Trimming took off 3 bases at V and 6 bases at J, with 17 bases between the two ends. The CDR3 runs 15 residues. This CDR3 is CASSIRGSSLPEAFF. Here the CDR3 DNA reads TGTGCCAGTAGTATCCGGGGAAGTTCGCTCCCTGAAGCTTTCTTT.

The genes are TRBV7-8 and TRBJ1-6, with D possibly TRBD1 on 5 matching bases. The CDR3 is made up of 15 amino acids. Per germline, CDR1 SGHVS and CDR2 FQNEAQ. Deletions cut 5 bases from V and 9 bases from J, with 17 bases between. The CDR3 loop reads CASSQRQLNSSPLHF. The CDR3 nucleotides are TGTGCCAGCAGCCAGCGACAGTTGAATTCTTCACCCCTCCACTTT.

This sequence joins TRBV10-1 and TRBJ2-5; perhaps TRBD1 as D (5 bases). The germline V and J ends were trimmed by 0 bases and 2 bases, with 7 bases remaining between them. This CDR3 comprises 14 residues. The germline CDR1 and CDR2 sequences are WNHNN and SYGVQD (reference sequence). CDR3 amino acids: CASSESAGQETQYF. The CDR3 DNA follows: TGCGCCAGCAGTGAGTCGGCAGGGCAAGAGACCCAGTACTTC.